The sample holds a few counts of the clone carrying this T cell receptor beta chain. The antigen is unknown. From the 5' RACE reads, TCRdb called clonotypes with MiXCR, one entry per CDR3 protein. The table includes 500,000 to 600,000 distinct CDR3 sequences, approximately 22% detected once. The sample is drawn from a study of identical twins. Study results and caveats: Excess sharing by twins proved weaker in beta out-of-frame sequences.

The CDR3 covers 16 residues. V lost 2 bases to trimming and J lost 5 bases, with 17 bases between them. The germline gives CDR1 SGHRS, CDR2 YFSETQ. The sample also formed part of further work on T cells expressing NK-cell markers. That source notes: In roughly six donors, dominant CD3+CD56+NKG2C+ clonotypes ranked among the top 10 CD8+ clonotypes.

The TCR sequence derives from a young woman in good health. This chain uses TRBV5-1 with TRBJ2-1; D ambiguous. The sequenced sample was CD4+ T cells sorted from blood. The DNA of the CDR3 is TGCGCCAGCAGCTTCATTGGTTTTCAAAGGGACAATGAGCAGTTCTTC. It yields the protein CASSFIGFQRDNEQFF. The full variable domain, in which reference TRBV5-1 and TRBJ2-1 provide the parts outside the CDR3, is KAGVTQTPRYLIKTRGQQVTLSCSPISGHRSVSWYQQTPGQGLQFLFEYFSETQRNKGNFPGRFSGRQFSNSRSEMNVSTLELGDSALYLCASSFIGFQRDNEQFFGPGTRLTVL.